A single TCR beta chain is shown here with its context. Its cognate antigen is unknown. The data were taken from a study of cytomegalovirus exposure and HLA in healthy donors. Overall study findings and caveats: Presence/absence results assume similar sequencing depth per donor, which may not hold.

Trimming left V 6 bases short and J 7 bases short, with 7 bases between. The CDR3 spans 11 residues. PCR was performed using 60 Vbeta and 13 Jbeta primers. Sequencing was performed with immunoSEQ multiplex PCR; in TCRdb, only in-frame clones are kept and a portion is missing. The sample table sets out some 120,000 clones. The sequenced sample consisted of PBMCs. The origin of this receptor is a man aged 35 to 55 in good health and CMV-seronegative. V gene TRBV23-1 combines with J gene TRBJ1-5; possibly TRBD1 for D (5 bases). TRBV23-1 is annotated as an ORF whose role is uncertain. Here the CDR3 reads CASSREQPQHF. CDR3 nucleotide sequence: TGCGCCAGCAGCAGGGAACAGCCCCAGCATTTT.